The 28 T cell receptor beta chains reported below all come from one sample, sequenced in a study of tissue T cells after allogeneic stem cell transplantation. The assay was immunoSEQ multiplex PCR, and TCRdb's table has in-frame clones only and misses some. Among fewer than 30,000 clones listed, more than 60% were seen once. Here the sequenced sample was tissue from the ileum, taken at autopsy. All receptors derive from a female donor of 60 years or more with lung cancer.

V usage is TRBV2 and J usage is TRBJ1-4, with TRBD1 identical over 7 bases. Germline V lookup: CDR1 SNHLY, CDR2 FYNNEI. V shed 6 bases and J 6 bases; nucleotides not matched to a gene: 10. The CDR3 contains 15 residues. CDR3 sequence reads: CASRSTGVPDEKLFF. CDR3 coding DNA: TGTGCCAGCAGATCCACAGGGGTCCCGGATGAAAAACTGTTTTTT.

The chain is built from TRBV6-5 and TRBJ1-1; possibly TRBD1 for D (5 bases). The CDR3 consists of 13 residues. V shed 9 bases and J shed 1 base, with 12 bases lying between them. CDR1 and CDR2 (germline): MNHEY, SVGAGI. CDR3 protein: CASSGWGNTEAFF. The CDR3 nucleotides are TGTGCCAGTTCAGGGTGGGGGAACACTGAAGCTTTCTTT.

The chain couples TRBV19 to TRBJ2-3, with D hard to call. The V end lost 4 bases, the J end lost 2 bases, and 16 bases lay between the germline ends. CDR1 and CDR2 (germline): LNHDA, SQIVND (reference sequence). The CDR3 spans 16 residues. DNA for the CDR3: TGTGCCAGTAGTAGTGCGCGACTTCTCCTCACAGATACGCAGTATTTT. It yields the protein CASSSARLLLTDTQYF.

V and J are TRBV7-2 and TRBJ1-6, with D unresolved. The length of the CDR3 is 15 residues. Germline V gene lookup returns CDR1 SGHTA and CDR2 FQGNSA. Between the trimmed V and J ends, which lost 1 base and 9 bases, there was a span of 13 bases. The CDR3 loop reads CASSLEGQIISPLHF. CDR3 coding DNA: TGTGCCAGCAGCTTAGAAGGCCAGATCATTTCACCCCTCCACTTT. Complete variable domain (other parts from reference TRBV7-2 and TRBJ1-6): GAGVSQSPSNKVTEKGKDVELRCDPISGHTALYWYRQSLGQGLEFLIYFQGNSAPDKSGLPSDRFSAERTGGSVSTLTIQRTQQEDSAVYLCASSLEGQIISPLHFGNGTRLTVT.

The chain recombines TRBV5-1 with TRBJ1-1; a possible D gene is TRBD1 (6 bases). CDR1 SGHRS and CDR2 YFSETQ come from the germline V gene. Trimming took 5 bases from V and 5 from J, leaving 13 bases between them. The length of the CDR3 is 13 residues. The CDR3 DNA reads TGCGCCAGCAGTTTCAGGGGCGGAACTGAAGCTTTCTTT. Translating gives CASSFRGGTEAFF.

This sequence joins TRBV3-1 (or the pseudogene TRBV3-2) and TRBJ2-6; weak D call: TRBD2 (6 bases). This CDR3 comprises 15 residues. The V gene lost 4 bases and the J gene lost 1 base, with 8 bases spanning the gap. Germline V lookup: CDR1 LGHDT, CDR2 YNNKEL (reference sequence). CDR3 in amino acids: CASSLGGSGANVLTF. CDR3 in DNA: TGTGCCAGCAGCCTCGGGGGTTCTGGGGCCAACGTCCTGACTTTC.

The rearrangement uses TRBV30 and TRBJ2-7, with D tentatively TRBD1 or TRBD2 (5 bases each). Germline loops: CDR1 GTSNPN, CDR2 SVGIG (reference sequence). The V end lost 0 bases, the J end lost 3 bases, and 15 bases lay between the germline ends. The CDR3 totals 15 residues. The CDR3 bases are TGTGCCTGGAGTGTTGGGGGTCCCATATACTACGAGCAGTACTTC. Residues: CAWSVGGPIYYEQYF.

The genes are TRBV30 and TRBJ1-4; no clear D gene. The CDR3 sequence is 11 residues long. V was cut by 1 base and J by 14 bases, with 11 bases left in between. The V gene's germline CDR1 is GTSNPN and CDR2 SVGIG (reference sequence). CDR3: CAWSARMGLFF. CDR3 sequence (DNA): TGTGCCTGGAGTGCCCGGATGGGGCTGTTTTTT.

The V call is TRBV29-1, the J call TRBJ2-4, with TRBD1 matching 8 bases. CDR1 and CDR2 (germline): SQVTM, ANQGSEA. J was trimmed by 8 bases and V by 1 base; bases with no gene match: 7. This CDR3 is 14 amino acids long. The DNA for the CDR3 is TGCAGCGTTGAAGGGACAGGGCGAAGGGACATTCAGTACTTC. Its protein is CSVEGTGRRDIQYF.

The sample holds one count of this clone. The chain couples TRBV3-1 (or the pseudogene TRBV3-2) to TRBJ2-3; D gene unclear. V was pared by 4 bases and J by 0 bases, with 23 bases between. The germline gives CDR1 LGHDT, CDR2 YNNKEL (reference sequence). This CDR3 comprises 19 residues. In DNA form, the CDR3 reads TGTGCCAGCAGCCCGGCCCTTGGAAGACCCAGGTCGAGCACAGATACGCAGTATTTT. This gives the protein CASSPALGRPRSSTDTQYF.

This clone is judged medium-sized. The chain links TRBV5-4 to TRBJ1-5; D might be TRBD1 (5 bases). The CDR3 extends over 15 amino acids. Trimming left V 4 bases short and J 6 bases short, with 17 bases between. Germline CDR1 SGHNT, CDR2 YYREEE (reference sequence). CDR3 DNA sequence: TGTGCCAGCAGCCTTGGGGGAGTCACCGGTCAGCCCCAGCATTTT. It translates to CASSLGGVTGQPQHF.

CDR3 bases: TGTGCCAGTTCCGAATGGGGCAAGACCCAGTACTTC. Translated: CASSEWGKTQYF. The V gene is TRBV19, the J gene TRBJ2-5; perhaps TRBD1 as D (5 bases). Germline V gene lookup returns CDR1 LNHDA and CDR2 SQIVND (reference sequence). This CDR3 contains 12 residues. V lost 8 bases and J 6 bases, leaving 13 bases between the germline ends.

The chain is built from TRBV10-3 and TRBJ1-6; perhaps TRBD1 as D (5 bases). This CDR3 has 16 residues. Germline CDR1 reads ENHRY; CDR2 reads SYGVKD. V lost 5 bases, J lost 3 bases, and 14 bases lay in between. The CDR3 loop reads CAISKQAAGYNSPLHF. DNA of the CDR3: TGTGCCATCAGTAAACAGGCGGCTGGCTATAATTCACCCCTCCACTTT.

The chain combines TRBV4-1 with TRBJ2-1; a weak D match, TRBD2 (6 bases). V was pared by 5 bases and J by 0 bases, with 17 bases between. The CDR3 is made up of 17 amino acids. CDR1 MGHRA and CDR2 YSYEKL come from the germline V gene. This chain's CDR3 is CASSLAVTTSSYNEQFF. The CDR3 DNA sequence: TGCGCCAGCAGCTTAGCGGTGACAACAAGCTCCTACAATGAGCAGTTCTTC.

The sample holds a few counts of this clone. This rearrangement joins TRBV5-1 to TRBJ2-5, with D unresolved. V was trimmed by 4 bases and J by 4 bases, leaving 20 bases between them. The germline CDR1 and CDR2 sequences are SGHRS and YFSETQ. The CDR3 has 16 amino acids. CDR3 region: CASSGPDGLLTETQYF. The CDR3 region has the DNA TGCGCCAGCAGCGGCCCGGACGGGTTACTAACAGAGACCCAGTACTTC. Based on the CDR3 plus reference TRBV5-1 and TRBJ2-5, the full variable domain is KAGVTQTPRYLIKTRGQQVTLSCSPISGHRSVSWYQQTPGQGLQFLFEYFSETQRNKGNFPGRFSGRQFSNSRSEMNVSTLELGDSALYLCASSGPDGLLTETQYFGPGTRLLVL.

This rearrangement joins TRBV30 to TRBJ2-2; D unresolved. The CDR3 consists of 16 residues. Germline CDR1 is GTSNPN and CDR2 is SVGIG (reference sequence). The V end lost 1 base, the J end lost 9 bases, and 21 bases lay between the germline ends. The CDR3 loop is CAWSAAFRPLERELFF. The CDR3, as DNA: TGTGCCTGGAGTGCAGCCTTCCGGCCGCTTGAAAGGGAGCTGTTTTTT.

The rearrangement uses TRBV10-1 and TRBJ2-7, with TRBD2 identical over 10 bases. Germline V gene lookup returns CDR1 WNHNN and CDR2 SYGVQD (reference sequence). Germline trimming cut 0 bases from V and 5 bases from J; bases unmatched to any gene: 4. The CDR3 loop spans 15 amino acids. The CDR3 DNA follows: TGCGCCAGCAGTGAGTCTCAGCGGGAGGGTGACGAGCAGTACTTC. It codes for CASSESQREGDEQYF.

Remarks on this clone: Other DNA sequences in this specimen translate into the identical CDR3. The V gene is TRBV11-2, the J gene TRBJ2-7; D is undetermined. V lost 1 base, J lost 0 bases, and 4 bases lay in between. In germline, CDR1 is SGHAT, CDR2 FQNNGV. The CDR3 loop spans 13 amino acids. CDR3 amino acids: CASSLGNSYEQYF. In DNA, the CDR3 is TGTGCCAGCAGCTTAGGCAACTCCTACGAGCAGTACTTC.

This clone was detected a few times. The CDR3 region is CSGWDGGYQETQYF. Written as DNA, the CDR3 is TGCAGCGGGTGGGACGGGGGGTACCAAGAGACCCAGTACTTC. The J gene is TRBJ2-5, the V gene TRBV29-1, with 7 bases fitting TRBD2. V was clipped by 7 bases and J by 0 bases; unmatched bases: 8. The CDR3 has 14 amino acids. Germline V gene lookup returns CDR1 SQVTM and CDR2 ANQGSEA.

By share, this clone counts as medium-sized. The chain is built from TRBV15 and TRBJ1-5; TRBD1 is a possible D gene (5 bases). Germline CDR1 reads LNHNV; CDR2 reads YYDKDF (reference sequence). V was pared by 0 bases and J by 8 bases, with 14 bases between. The CDR3 is made up of 15 amino acids. The CDR3 region is CATSRDRSTAKPQHF. CDR3 nucleotides: TGTGCCACCAGCAGAGATCGCTCGACAGCGAAGCCCCAGCATTTT.

CDR3 DNA: TGTGCCACCAGTGACCCTGCCCGACAGGGACACAACGAGCAGTACTTC. Translated: CATSDPARQGHNEQYF. This chain joins TRBV24-1 and TRBJ2-7; 7 nucleotides match TRBD1. Germline values: CDR1 KGHDR, CDR2 SFDVKD. This CDR3 has 16 residues. J gave up 5 bases and V 4 bases, and 13 bases lay outside the gene matches.

This clone occurred a few times. The chain recombines TRBV6-2 or TRBV6-3 with TRBJ2-1; 7 bases match TRBD1. From germline, CDR1 is MNHEY and CDR2 SVGEGT. This CDR3 comprises 18 residues. V lost 0 bases to trimming and J lost 0 bases; unmatched junction nucleotides: 8. The CDR3 coding sequence is TGTGCCAGCAGTTACTCGAAAGGACAGGTTCTCTCCTACAATGAGCAGTTCTTC. Encoded protein: CASSYSKGQVLSYNEQFF.

V gene TRBV28 combines with J gene TRBJ1-1, with D perhaps TRBD1 (5 bases). The CDR3 length is 15 residues. V lost 3 bases, J lost 0 bases, and 11 bases lay in between. Germline CDR1 is MDHEN and CDR2 is SYDVKM. The CDR3 DNA reads TGTGCCAGCAGTTTTGGGGCCGGCCTGAACACTGAAGCTTTCTTT. Its translation is CASSFGAGLNTEAFF.

This chain joins TRBV27 and TRBJ1-1; D is perhaps TRBD1 (5 bases). The germline V and J ends were trimmed by 3 bases and 0 bases, with 8 bases remaining between them. The CDR3 consists of 14 residues. Germline loops: CDR1 MNHEY, CDR2 SMNVEV (reference sequence). In DNA, the CDR3 is TGTGCCAGCAGTTTGGTGGGGGTGAACACTGAAGCTTTCTTT. It codes for CASSLVGVNTEAFF.

This sequence joins TRBV5-5 and TRBJ1-1; TRBD1 agrees at 8 bases. The V and J ends lost 4 bases and 2 bases, in that order; junction bases with no gene match: 4. Germline V CDR1 and CDR2: SGHKS, YYEKEE (reference sequence). This CDR3 contains 14 residues. CDR3 nucleotide sequence: TGTGCCAGCAGCCCCGGACAGGGCAACACTGAAGCTTTCTTT. Its protein product is CASSPGQGNTEAFF.

V is TRBV7-2 and J is TRBJ2-7, with 12 positions matching TRBD2. V shed 5 bases, J shed 6 bases, and the junction held 8 bases outside the gene matches. The CDR3 loop spans 15 amino acids. Per germline, CDR1 SGHTA and CDR2 FQGNSA. The CDR3 nucleotides are TGTGCCAGCAGCGGCCTAGCGGGAGGGGCAGCCGAGCAGTACTTC. Encoded protein: CASSGLAGGAAEQYF.

The V gene is TRBV5-1, the J gene TRBJ1-4; TRBD1 is a possible D gene (6 bases). Trimming shortened V by 0 bases and J by 5 bases, and 11 bases separated the two germline ends. Per the germline V gene, CDR1 is SGHRS and CDR2 is YFSETQ. The CDR3 length is 15 residues. The CDR3 loop is CASSLDPGVNEKLFF. The CDR3 DNA is TGCGCCAGCAGCTTGGATCCAGGGGTGAATGAAAAACTGTTTTTT.

This chain joins TRBV3-1 (or the pseudogene TRBV3-2) and TRBJ2-2; no clear D gene. The V gene's germline CDR1 is LGHDT and CDR2 YNNKEL (reference sequence). The ends were cut back, 2 bases at V and 1 base at J, with 5 bases in the middle. The CDR3 has 14 residues. The CDR3 loop is CASSQNRNTGELFF. The DNA for the CDR3 is TGTGCCAGCAGCCAAAATCGGAACACCGGGGAGCTGTTTTTT.